This passage covers 20 T cell receptor beta chains from one sample sequenced in a study of blood T cells in healthy people across ages (dated by TCRdb to the mid-2010s). The library was produced with 5' RACE. Data came from an Illumina HiSeq 2500. The second PCR ran for roughly 6 to 11 cycles and used a J-beta primer mix along with a sample-barcoded 5' primer. TCRdb's own reprocessing of the public reads used fastp at Q25 and MiXCR and kept productive beta chains. Rows are unified per CDR3 protein, each entry keeping the most common DNA and genes. The sample yields about a million distinct CDR3 sequences; around 46% were counted once. Around 15% of the sample rests with the top ten. The sequencing sample was made of blood. The receptors derive from a man aged 30 to 45 in good health.

The chain combines TRBV5-6 with TRBJ2-3, with TRBD1 identical over 7 bases. CDR1 and CDR2 from the germline V gene are SGHDT and YYEEEE. The CDR3 runs 16 residues. V trimming: 4 bases; J trimming: 2 bases; junction bases outside the gene matches: 10. CDR3: CASSASTGTLTDTQYF. In nucleotides, the CDR3 is TGTGCCAGCAGCGCCTCGACAGGGACCCTCACAGATACGCAGTATTTT.

The chain joins TRBV7-9 to TRBJ1-1; the D is unclear. The CDR3 sequence is 15 residues long. Trimming removed 0 bases from V and 4 bases from J, with 12 bases in between. The germline V gene encodes CDR1 SEHNR and CDR2 FQNEAQ (reference sequence). For the CDR3, the DNA is TGTGCCAGCAGCTTAGCGGGTGCTTCTGGCACTGAAGCTTTCTTT. It yields the protein CASSLAGASGTEAFF.

The chain uses TRBV6-5 and TRBJ2-1; TRBD2 matches 13 bases. CDR1 is MNHEY, CDR2 SVGAGI, per germline. The CDR3 spans 13 residues. V shed 7 bases and J 10 bases; nucleotides not matched to a gene: 4. CDR3 sequence reads: CASIGLAGAEQFF. CDR3 DNA: TGTGCCAGCATAGGACTAGCGGGGGCCGAGCAGTTCTTC.

This clonotype was seen many times. The chain carries TRBV12-3 or TRBV12-4 and TRBJ2-1; the D gene is possibly TRBD2 (6 bases). There are 13 residues in the CDR3. Trimming removed 5 bases from V and 4 bases from J, with 9 bases in between. The CDR3 DNA reads as TGTGCCAGCAGTGGGGGGTTTTACAATGAGCAGTTCTTC. It specifies CASSGGFYNEQFF.

The sample holds a few counts of this clonotype. The chain recombines TRBV20-1 with TRBJ1-6; maybe TRBD1 (5 bases). CDR1 is DFQATT, CDR2 SNEGSKA, per germline (reference sequence). This CDR3 contains 15 residues. V lost 3 bases, J lost 7 bases, and 16 bases lay in between. DNA of the CDR3: TGCAGTGCTAGCCCGGACACCCCTGAGAATTCACCCCTCCACTTT. Translation: CSASPDTPENSPLHF.

This clonotype has just a few counts. This sequence joins TRBV10-3 and TRBJ2-7; D may be TRBD1 or TRBD2 (6 bases each). Trimming removed 6 bases at V and 3 bases at J, with 12 bases between. Per germline, CDR1 ENHRY and CDR2 SYGVKD. The CDR3 is made up of 13 amino acids. The CDR3 nucleotides read TGTGCCATCAGGCAACAGGGAGGCTACGAGCAGTACTTC. Translation: CAIRQQGGYEQYF.

This clonotype was detected only once. This chain joins TRBV20-1 and TRBJ1-5; weak D call: TRBD1 (6 bases). Trimming took off 1 base at V and 1 base at J, with 14 bases between the two ends. The CDR3 extends over 16 amino acids. The germline V gene has CDR1 DFQATT and CDR2 SNEGSKA (reference sequence). The DNA of the CDR3 is TGCAGTGCTAGAGCGGGGGGGGGACACAGCAATCAGCCCCAGCATTTT. Protein sequence: CSARAGGGHSNQPQHF.

V is TRBV5-6 and J is TRBJ1-2; TRBD1 agrees at 7 bases. Germline-derived CDR1 and CDR2 are SGHDT and YYEEEE. The length of the CDR3 is 16 residues. J was trimmed by 1 base and V by 3 bases; bases with no gene match: 9. The CDR3 DNA sequence: TGTGCCAGCAGCTCTCTAGACAGGGCTCTTAACTATGGCTACACCTTC. The encoded protein is CASSSLDRALNYGYTF.

The chain couples TRBV9 to TRBJ2-3, with D tentatively TRBD1 (5 bases). The germline V gene has CDR1 SGDLS and CDR2 YYNGEE. Trimming left V 2 bases short and J 6 bases short, with 13 bases between. This CDR3 spans 14 amino acids. Here the CDR3 DNA reads TGTGCCAGCAGCGTTCTAGGGGAAGGGGATACGCAGTATTTT. Translation gives CASSVLGEGDTQYF.

The chain combines TRBV6-1 with TRBJ2-3, with D unclear. Germline V gene lookup returns CDR1 MNHNS and CDR2 SASEGT. This CDR3 spans 14 amino acids. V gave up 3 bases and J gave up 0 bases, with 7 bases separating them. The CDR3: CASSDIPSTDTQYF. In nucleotides, the CDR3 is TGTGCCAGCAGTGATATACCGAGCACAGATACGCAGTATTTT.

In its sample, this clonotype was seen a few times. The chain recombines TRBV13 with TRBJ2-7; 13 bases align to TRBD2. CDR3 length: 14 amino acids. Germline trimming cut 3 bases from V and 6 bases from J; bases unmatched to any gene: 2. The germline V gene has CDR1 PRHDT and CDR2 FYEKMQ (reference sequence). CDR3 bases: TGTGCCAGCAGCTTTGGGACTAGCGGGACCGAGCAGTACTTC. Its protein is CASSFGTSGTEQYF.

This clonotype was seen a handful of times. The chain carries TRBV28 and TRBJ2-7, with D tentatively TRBD1 (5 bases). The length of the CDR3 is 14 residues. Germline V CDR1 and CDR2: MDHEN, SYDVKM. V was trimmed by 5 bases and J by 4 bases, leaving 15 bases between them. The CDR3 coding sequence is TGTGCCAGCAGTGCAGAGGACACCAGTTACGAGCAGTACTTC. Amino acid sequence: CASSAEDTSYEQYF.

The V gene is TRBV19, the J gene TRBJ1-6; D remains unclear. V lost 5 bases and J lost 5, with 13 bases in between. The germline CDR1 and CDR2 sequences are LNHDA and SQIVND (reference sequence). The CDR3 totals 15 residues. CDR3 nucleotide sequence: TGTGCCAGTAGTGTCCCCTCCGCCAATAATTCACCCCTCCACTTT. This sequence encodes CASSVPSANNSPLHF. Together with reference TRBV19 and TRBJ1-6, the CDR3 gives the full variable domain: DGGITQSPKYLFRKEGQNVTLSCEQNLNHDAMYWYRQDPGQGLRLIYYSQIVNDFQKGDIAEGYSVSREKKESFPLTVTSAQKNPTAFYLCASSVPSANNSPLHFGNGTRLTVT.

This clonotype was detected a few times. The V call is TRBV15, the J call TRBJ2-5, with 12 bases matching TRBD2. CDR3 size: 17 residues. CDR1 LNHNV and CDR2 YYDKDF come from the germline V gene (reference sequence). J was trimmed by 1 base and V by 0 bases; bases with no gene match: 3. The chain's CDR3 is CATSRETSGGIQETQYF. The CDR3 DNA sequence: TGTGCCACCAGCAGAGAAACTAGCGGGGGGATCCAAGAGACCCAGTACTTC.

The chain has TRBV10-3 and TRBJ2-5; D tentatively fits TRBD1 or TRBD2 (5 bases each). V lost 6 bases to trimming and J lost 2 bases, with 10 bases between them. The CDR3 runs to 13 residues. The germline gives CDR1 ENHRY, CDR2 SYGVKD. For the CDR3, the DNA is TGTGCCATCAGCTCGGGGCATCAAGAGACCCAGTACTTC. It yields the protein CAISSGHQETQYF.

V is TRBV5-1 and J is TRBJ2-3; no reliable D call. In germline, CDR1 is SGHRS, CDR2 YFSETQ. This CDR3 region has 14 residues. Trimming took 4 bases from V and 3 from J, leaving 12 bases between them. In DNA form, the CDR3 reads TGCGCCAGCAGCGTGCCCGACGGTACAGATACGCAGTATTTT. Protein: CASSVPDGTDTQYF.

The V gene is TRBV27, the J gene TRBJ2-5; 10 bases agree with TRBD1. The CDR3 sequence is 15 residues long. CDR1 is MNHEY and CDR2 is SMNVEV in the germline V gene (reference sequence). Trimming cost V 1 base and J 11 bases; bases outside gene matches: 10. The CDR3 sequence is CASSLWGQGTGEQYF. The CDR3 region has the DNA TGTGCCAGCAGTTTATGGGGACAGGGGACGGGGGAGCAGTACTTC.

This clonotype has more than one count but fewer than ten. The chain has TRBV20-1 and TRBJ2-3, with 9 nucleotides matching TRBD2. Germline CDR1 DFQATT, CDR2 SNEGSKA (reference sequence). With V trimmed by 3 bases and J by 1 base, 2 bases remained unmatched. The CDR3 is made up of 14 amino acids. The CDR3, as DNA: TGCAGTGCTAGGCCTAGCGGGGGCACAGATACGCAGTATTTT. Protein product: CSARPSGGTDTQYF.

The gene calls are TRBV7-8 and TRBJ2-1, with 13 bases aligning to TRBD2. CDR1 and CDR2 (germline): SGHVS, FQNEAQ. CDR3 length equals 16 residues. The J segment lost 8 bases and the V segment lost 6 bases, leaving 10 bases of the junction unmatched. CDR3 amino acids: CASRPTRTSGGYEQFF. The CDR3 bases are TGTGCCAGCAGGCCTACCCGGACTAGCGGGGGTTATGAGCAGTTCTTC.

This clonotype came up a few times. The chain recombines TRBV6-5 with TRBJ2-7; 8 bases line up with TRBD1. Trimming at V came to 6 bases and at J to 5 bases, leaving 12 bases not matched to a gene. This CDR3 has 15 amino acids. Germline V gives CDR1 MNHEY, CDR2 SVGAGI. The DNA of the CDR3 is TGTGCCAGCAGGTCGGACAGGGCGCGTCAGCACGAGCAGTACTTC. Translating it yields CASRSDRARQHEQYF.